This T cell receptor (beta chain) was captured by sequencing in a study of technical replicates of blood from several donors. Some clones are missing from TCRdb's copy, which holds only in-frame ones; the method was immunoSEQ multiplex PCR. The profile shows more than 65,000 clones, 92% of them singletons. With 1 base removed from V and 4 bases from J, the gap between germline ends came to 7 bases. Germline CDR1 is MNHEY and CDR2 is SMNVEV (reference sequence). The CDR3 is 13 residues long. Input material: T cells isolated from PBMCs. This sequence was found in a human donor in good health. The gene calls are TRBV27 and TRBJ1-1, with D hard to call. The CDR3 DNA follows: TGTGCCAGCAGTTTATTAGATACCACTGAAGCTTTCTTT. Translation: CASSLLDTTEAFF.